This T cell receptor (beta chain) was documented in a study of STAT5B mutations in CD4+ large granular lymphocyte leukemia. Study as a whole: The CDR3 'QG' motif was associated with a particular HLA allele among healthy donors.

This was a survey-level run. Sequencing used immunoSEQ multiplex PCR; TCRdb keeps in-frame clones, though not all of them. Of 35,000 or so clones listed, roughly 87% are singletons. On this clone: Its antigen is undetermined.

Germline CDR1 reads MDHEN; CDR2 reads SYDVKM. This CDR3 contains 16 residues. Trimming pared 7 bases from V and 0 bases from J, leaving 16 bases between. The study, taken as a whole, reports: The CD4+ versus CD8+ T-LGLL clonality difference may reflect limited sample size.

The chain couples TRBV28 to TRBJ1-5, with D unclear. This clonotype originated in a human donor in good health. The specimen was CD4+ T cells from blood buffy coats. The CDR3 region is CASTHGPANSNQPQHF. CDR3 sequence (DNA): TGTGCCAGCACCCACGGGCCAGCGAATAGCAATCAGCCCCAGCATTTT.